The source of this T cell receptor beta chain is a study of OX40 agonist ivuxolimab in advanced cancers. In regard to this clone: Its antigen remains unknown.

Study conclusions and caveats: CD8+ T cells (on average) carried more expanded clones than CD4+ T cells.

In germline, CDR1 is LNHDA, CDR2 SQIVND (reference sequence). The V end lost 4 bases, the J end lost 4 bases, and 11 bases lay between the germline ends. The CDR3 length is 14 residues. This table comes from immunoSEQ multiplex PCR, and its TCRdb copy is limited to in-frame clones, with some not included. This repertoire shows tens of thousands of clones, about 88% found once; its top ten account for around 0.4%. The chain has TRBV19 and TRBJ2-1; D is tentatively TRBD1 or TRBD2 (5 bases each). The source of this sequence is an adult with an advanced solid tumor such as melanoma, head and neck, liver or kidney cancer. The sequencing used CD4+ or CD8+ T cells sorted from blood, collected in a trial of the OX40 agonist ivuxolimab. The CDR3 DNA reads TGTGCCAGTAGTAGCGGAGAGGGGTACAATGAGCAGTTCTTC. Amino acids: CASSSGEGYNEQFF.